The clone carrying this TCR beta chain has at least ten counts. Its antigen remains unknown. This sample was included in a study of T-cell reconstitution after alpha-beta-depleted transplantation in children. Unique molecular identifiers were used in preparing the TCRbeta library. TCRdb fed the PCR reads into MiXCR, producing one record per CDR3 protein. This sample has approximately 110,000 distinct CDR3 sequences; 9% to 12% occur once, and the top ten carry less than 40%. Study conclusions and caveats: Day-60 TCRbeta diversity that was high in some patients was derived from surviving recipient T cells and thymic progenitors. About two months after transplant, alpha-beta T cells reportedly came from several hundred expanded graft clones. Diversity and T-cell counts at one year after transplant derived mostly from new T cells.

This clonotype was sampled from a boy younger than 10 with acute lymphoblastic leukemia, due to receive a stem cell transplant. The sample here was PBMCs, taken before TCRalphabeta/CD19-depleted stem cell transplant.

The CDR3 DNA sequence: TGCGCCAGCAGCTTGGGACCTACAGGGGGCCTAGACAATCAGCCCCAGCATTTT. This sequence encodes CASSLGPTGGLDNQPQHF. The chain joins TRBV5-1 to TRBJ1-5; 9 nucleotides align to TRBD1. Germline assignment: CDR1 SGHRS and CDR2 YFSETQ. V shed 0 bases and J 3 bases; nucleotides not matched to a gene: 10. The CDR3 loop spans 18 amino acids.